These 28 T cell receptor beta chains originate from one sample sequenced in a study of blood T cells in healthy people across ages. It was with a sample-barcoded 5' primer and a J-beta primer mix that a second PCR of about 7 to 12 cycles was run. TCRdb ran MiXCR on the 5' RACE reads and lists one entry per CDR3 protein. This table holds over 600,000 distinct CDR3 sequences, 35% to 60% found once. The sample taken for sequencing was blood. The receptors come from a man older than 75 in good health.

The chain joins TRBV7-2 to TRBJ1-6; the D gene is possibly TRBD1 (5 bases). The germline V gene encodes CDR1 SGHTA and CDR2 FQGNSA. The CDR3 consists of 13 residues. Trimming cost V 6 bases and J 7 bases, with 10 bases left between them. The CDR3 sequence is CASRQRQNSPLHF. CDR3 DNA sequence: TGTGCCAGCAGGCAAAGACAGAATTCACCCCTCCACTTT.

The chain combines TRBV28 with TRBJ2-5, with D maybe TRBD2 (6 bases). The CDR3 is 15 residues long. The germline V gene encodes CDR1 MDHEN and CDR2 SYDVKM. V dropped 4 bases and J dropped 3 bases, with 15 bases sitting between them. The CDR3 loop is CASSWLRRGKETQYF. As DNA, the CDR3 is TGTGCCAGCAGTTGGTTACGTCGGGGGAAAGAGACCCAGTACTTC.

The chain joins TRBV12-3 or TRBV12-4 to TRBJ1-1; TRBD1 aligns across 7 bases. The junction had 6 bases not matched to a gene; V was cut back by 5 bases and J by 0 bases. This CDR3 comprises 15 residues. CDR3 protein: CASSRDRTVNTEAFF. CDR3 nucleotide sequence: TGTGCCAGCAGTAGGGACAGAACAGTGAACACTGAAGCTTTCTTT.

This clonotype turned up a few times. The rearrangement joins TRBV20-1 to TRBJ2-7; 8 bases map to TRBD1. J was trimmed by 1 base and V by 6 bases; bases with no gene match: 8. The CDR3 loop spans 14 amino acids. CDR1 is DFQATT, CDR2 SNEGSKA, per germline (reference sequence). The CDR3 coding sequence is TGCAGTGCCAATCCCGGGACAGGATCCTACGAGCAGTACTTC. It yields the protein CSANPGTGSYEQYF.

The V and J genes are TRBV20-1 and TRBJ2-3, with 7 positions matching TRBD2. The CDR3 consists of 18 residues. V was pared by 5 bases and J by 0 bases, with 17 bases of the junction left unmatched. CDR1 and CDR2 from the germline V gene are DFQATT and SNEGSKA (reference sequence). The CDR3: CSALSLGRGTPSTDTQYF. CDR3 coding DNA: TGCAGTGCTCTCTCCCTCGGGCGGGGGACCCCTAGCACAGATACGCAGTATTTT.

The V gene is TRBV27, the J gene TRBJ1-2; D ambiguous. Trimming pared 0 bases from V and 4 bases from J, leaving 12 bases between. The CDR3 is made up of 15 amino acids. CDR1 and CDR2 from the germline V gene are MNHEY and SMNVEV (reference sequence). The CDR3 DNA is TGTGCCAGCAGTTTATCGCTGGGGTCTACCTATGGCTACACCTTC. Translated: CASSLSLGSTYGYTF.

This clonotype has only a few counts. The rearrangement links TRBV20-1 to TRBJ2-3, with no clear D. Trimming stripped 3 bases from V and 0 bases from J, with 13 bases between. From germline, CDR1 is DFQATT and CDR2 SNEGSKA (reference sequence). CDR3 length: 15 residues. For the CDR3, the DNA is TGCAGTGCTAGTCTAGGTCTTTCTAGCACAGATACGCAGTATTTT. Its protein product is CSASLGLSSTDTQYF.

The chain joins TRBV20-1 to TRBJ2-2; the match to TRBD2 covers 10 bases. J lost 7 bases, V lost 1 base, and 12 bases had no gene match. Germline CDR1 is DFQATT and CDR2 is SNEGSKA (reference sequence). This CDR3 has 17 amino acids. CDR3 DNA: TGCAGTGCTAGAGCCCGCCTAGCGGGAGAGAGACTCGGGGAGCTGTTTTTT. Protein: CSARARLAGERLGELFF.

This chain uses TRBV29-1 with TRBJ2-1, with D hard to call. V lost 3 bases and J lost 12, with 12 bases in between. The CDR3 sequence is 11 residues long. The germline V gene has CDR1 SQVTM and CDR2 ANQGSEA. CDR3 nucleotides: TGCAGCGTTGATAGGCCACCCGTGCAGTTCTTC. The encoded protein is CSVDRPPVQFF.

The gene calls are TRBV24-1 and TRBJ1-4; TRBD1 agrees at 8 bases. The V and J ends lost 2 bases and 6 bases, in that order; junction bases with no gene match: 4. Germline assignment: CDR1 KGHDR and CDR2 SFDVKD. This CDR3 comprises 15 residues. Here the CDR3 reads CATSDSTGADEKLFF. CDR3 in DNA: TGTGCCACCAGTGATTCGACAGGGGCGGATGAAAAACTGTTTTTT.

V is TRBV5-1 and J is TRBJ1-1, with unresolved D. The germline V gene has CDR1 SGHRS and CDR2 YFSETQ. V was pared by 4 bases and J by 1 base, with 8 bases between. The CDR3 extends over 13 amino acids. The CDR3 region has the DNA TGCGCCAGCAGCCAGTCCAGGAACACTGAAGCTTTCTTT. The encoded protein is CASSQSRNTEAFF.

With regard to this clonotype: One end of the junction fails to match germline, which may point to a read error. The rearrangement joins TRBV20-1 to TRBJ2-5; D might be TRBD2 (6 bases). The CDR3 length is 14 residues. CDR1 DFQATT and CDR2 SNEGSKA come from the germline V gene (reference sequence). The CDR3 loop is CSATGTREQEAQYF. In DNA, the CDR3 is TGCAGTGCTACGGGGACTCGCGAGCAAGAGGCCCAGTACTTC.

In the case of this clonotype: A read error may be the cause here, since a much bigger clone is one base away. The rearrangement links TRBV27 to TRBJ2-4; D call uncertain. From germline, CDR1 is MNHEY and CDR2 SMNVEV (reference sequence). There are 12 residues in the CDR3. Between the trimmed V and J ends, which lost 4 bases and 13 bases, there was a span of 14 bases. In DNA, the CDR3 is TGTGCCAGCAGTTCTAACTACAATGAGCAGTACTTC. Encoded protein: CASSSNYNEQYF.

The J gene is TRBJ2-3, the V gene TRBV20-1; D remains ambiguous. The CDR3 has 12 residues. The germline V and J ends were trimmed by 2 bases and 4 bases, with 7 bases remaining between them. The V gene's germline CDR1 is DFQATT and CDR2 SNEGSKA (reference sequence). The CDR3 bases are TGCAGTGCTAGATCGGGCTCAGATACGCAGTATTTT. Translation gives CSARSGSDTQYF.

The DNA of the CDR3 is TGTGCCAGCAGCCCAGGGGGACAGGGAATAAACACTGAAGCTTTCTTT. Translating gives CASSPGGQGINTEAFF. The genes are TRBV3-1 and TRBJ1-1, with 9 bases lining up with TRBD1. CDR3 length: 16 amino acids. V gave up 4 bases and J gave up 2 bases; unmatched junction bases: 8. Germline values: CDR1 LGHDT, CDR2 YNNKEL (reference sequence).

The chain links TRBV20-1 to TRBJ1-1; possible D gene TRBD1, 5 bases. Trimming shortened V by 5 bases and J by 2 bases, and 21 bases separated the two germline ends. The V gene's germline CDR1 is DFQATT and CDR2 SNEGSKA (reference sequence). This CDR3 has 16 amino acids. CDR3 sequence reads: CSAGSPQETHNTEAFF. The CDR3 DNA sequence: TGCAGTGCTGGCAGTCCACAGGAGACCCATAACACTGAAGCTTTCTTT.

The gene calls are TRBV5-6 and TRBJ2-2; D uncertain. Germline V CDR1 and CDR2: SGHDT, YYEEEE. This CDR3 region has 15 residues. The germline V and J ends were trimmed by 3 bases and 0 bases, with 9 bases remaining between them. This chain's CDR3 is CASSSLTANTGELFF. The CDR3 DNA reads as TGTGCCAGCAGCTCACTTACTGCGAACACCGGGGAGCTGTTTTTT.

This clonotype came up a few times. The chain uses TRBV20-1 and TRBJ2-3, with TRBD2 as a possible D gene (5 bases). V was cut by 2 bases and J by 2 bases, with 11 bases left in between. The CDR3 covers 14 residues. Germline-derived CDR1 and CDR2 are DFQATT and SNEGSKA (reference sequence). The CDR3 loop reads CSARQDFNTDTQYF. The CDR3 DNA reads TGCAGTGCTAGACAGGACTTTAACACAGATACGCAGTATTTT.

CDR3 loop: CASSIQGAKNIQYF. The CDR3 nucleotides read TGTGCCAGCAGTATACAGGGGGCCAAAAACATTCAGTACTTC. The rearrangement uses TRBV28 and TRBJ2-4, with 7 bases identical to TRBD1. CDR3 size: 14 residues. With 5 bases clipped from V and 1 base from J, the junction kept 2 bases outside the gene matches. The germline CDR1 and CDR2 sequences are MDHEN and SYDVKM. The entire variable domain, with the rest obtained from reference TRBV28 and TRBJ2-4, is as follows: DVKVTQSSRYLVKRTGEKVFLECVQDMDHENMFWYRQDPGLGLRLIYFSYDVKMKEKGDIPEGYSVSREKKERFSLILESASTNQTSMYLCASSIQGAKNIQYFGAGTRLSVL.

CDR3 bases: TGCAGTGCTCCGGGCCCCACCCGGACTGAAGCTTTCTTT. As protein: CSAPGPTRTEAFF. The chain combines TRBV20-1 with TRBJ1-1, with D uncertain. CDR3 length: 13 amino acids. Germline lookup yields CDR1 DFQATT and CDR2 SNEGSKA (reference sequence). V dropped 5 bases and J dropped 5 bases, with 15 bases sitting between them.

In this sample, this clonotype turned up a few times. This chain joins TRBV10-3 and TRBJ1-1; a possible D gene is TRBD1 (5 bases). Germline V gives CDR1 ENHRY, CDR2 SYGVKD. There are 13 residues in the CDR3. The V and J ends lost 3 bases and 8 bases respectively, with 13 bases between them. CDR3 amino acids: CAISDPGGMEAFF. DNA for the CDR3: TGTGCCATCAGTGACCCGGGGGGGATGGAAGCTTTCTTT.

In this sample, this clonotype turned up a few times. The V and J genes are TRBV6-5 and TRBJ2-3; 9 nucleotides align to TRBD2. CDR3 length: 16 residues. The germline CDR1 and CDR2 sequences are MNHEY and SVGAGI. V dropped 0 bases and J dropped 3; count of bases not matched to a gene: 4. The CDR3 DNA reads TGTGCCAGCAGTTACTCTTTTACTAGCGGGACAGATACGCAGTATTTT. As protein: CASSYSFTSGTDTQYF.

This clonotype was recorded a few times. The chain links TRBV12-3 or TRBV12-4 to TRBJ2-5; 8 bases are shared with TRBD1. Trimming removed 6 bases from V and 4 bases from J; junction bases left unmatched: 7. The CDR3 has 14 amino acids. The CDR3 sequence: CASRDRVGGETQYF. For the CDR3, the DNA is TGTGCCAGCAGGGACAGGGTTGGAGGAGAGACCCAGTACTTC.

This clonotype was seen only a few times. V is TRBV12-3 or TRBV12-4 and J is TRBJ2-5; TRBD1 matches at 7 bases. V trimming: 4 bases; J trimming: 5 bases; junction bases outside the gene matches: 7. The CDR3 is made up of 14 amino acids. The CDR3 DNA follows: TGTGCCAGCAGTTGGGTGGGGACAGAGGAGACCCAGTACTTC. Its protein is CASSWVGTEETQYF.

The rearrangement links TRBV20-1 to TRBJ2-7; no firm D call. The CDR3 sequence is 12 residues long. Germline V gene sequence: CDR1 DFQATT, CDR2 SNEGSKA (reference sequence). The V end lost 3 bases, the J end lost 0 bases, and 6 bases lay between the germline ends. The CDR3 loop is CSARDRSYEQYF. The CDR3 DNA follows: TGCAGTGCTAGGGATCGCTCCTACGAGCAGTACTTC.

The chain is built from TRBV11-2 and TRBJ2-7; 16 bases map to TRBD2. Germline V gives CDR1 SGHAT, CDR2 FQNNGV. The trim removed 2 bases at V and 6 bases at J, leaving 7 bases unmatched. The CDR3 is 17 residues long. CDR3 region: CASSLWGTSGRASEQYF. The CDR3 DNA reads TGTGCCAGCAGCTTATGGGGGACTAGCGGGAGGGCCTCCGAGCAGTACTTC.

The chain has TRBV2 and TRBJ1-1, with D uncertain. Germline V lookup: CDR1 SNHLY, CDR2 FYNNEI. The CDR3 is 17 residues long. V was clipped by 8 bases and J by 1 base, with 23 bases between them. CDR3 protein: CASEELLIGVTNTEAFF. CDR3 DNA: TGTGCCAGCGAGGAGTTATTGATCGGGGTAACGAACACTGAAGCTTTCTTT.

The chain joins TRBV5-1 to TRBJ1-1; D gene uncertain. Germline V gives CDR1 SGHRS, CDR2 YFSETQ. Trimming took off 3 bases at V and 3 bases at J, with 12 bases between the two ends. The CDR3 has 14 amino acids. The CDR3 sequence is CASSSGSLYTEAFF. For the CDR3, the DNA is TGCGCCAGCAGCTCCGGATCGCTCTACACTGAAGCTTTCTTT.